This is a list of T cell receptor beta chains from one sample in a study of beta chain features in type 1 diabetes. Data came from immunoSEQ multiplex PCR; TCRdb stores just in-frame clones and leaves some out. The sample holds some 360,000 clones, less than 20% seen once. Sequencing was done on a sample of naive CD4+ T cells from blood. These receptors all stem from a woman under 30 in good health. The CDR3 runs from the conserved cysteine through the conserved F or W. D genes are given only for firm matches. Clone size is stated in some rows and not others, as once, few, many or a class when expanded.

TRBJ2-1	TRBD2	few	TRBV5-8	TGTGCCAGCAGCTTGGCCGGGTCTAGCGGGATGGAATACAATGAGCAGTTCTTC	CASSLAGSSGMEYNEQFF
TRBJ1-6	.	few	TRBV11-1	TGTGCCAGCAGCCCAAACGGGGGACCAAATTCACCCCTCCACTTT	CASSPNGGPNSPLHF
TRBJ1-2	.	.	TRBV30	TGTGCCTGGAGACAGATCTATGGCTACACCTTC	CAWRQIYGYTF
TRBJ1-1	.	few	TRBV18	TGTGCCAGCTCACCTAACAGGGATGATGAAGCTTTCTTT	CASSPNRDDEAFF
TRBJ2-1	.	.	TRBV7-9	TGTGCCAGCAGCTTAGCGCAGGGGAGATTCTACAATGAGCAGTTCTTC	CASSLAQGRFYNEQFF
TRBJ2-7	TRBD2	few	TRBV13	TGTGCCAGCAGCTTAGGTCCTAGCGGGGCCTCCTACGAGCAGTACTTC	CASSLGPSGASYEQYF
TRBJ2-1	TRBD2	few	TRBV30	TGTGCCTGGAGTTACCGCGGCGGGGGGGACCTTCTCTTC	CAWSYRGGGDLLF
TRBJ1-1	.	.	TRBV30	TGTGCCTGGAGTGTAACTATGAACACTGAAGCTTTCTTT	CAWSVTMNTEAFF
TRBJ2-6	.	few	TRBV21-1	TGTGCCAGCAAAACCGCGCTTGACTCTGGGGCCAACGTCCTGACTTTC	CASKTALDSGANVLTF
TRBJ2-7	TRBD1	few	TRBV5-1	TGCGCCAGCCATCCCGGGACAGGGTTACCCGAGCAGTACTTC	CASHPGTGLPEQYF
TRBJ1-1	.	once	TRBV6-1	TGTGCCAGCATCGGTACAGTCACTGAAGCTTTCTTT	CASIGTVTEAFF
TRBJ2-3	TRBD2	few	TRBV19	TGTGCCAGTAGTCCATACGAGCGGGGTAGCACAGATACGCAGTATTTT	CASSPYERGSTDTQYF
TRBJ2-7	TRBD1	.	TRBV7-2	TGTGCCAGCAGCAGGGACAGGGGGACGTACGAGCAGTACTTC	CASSRDRGTYEQYF
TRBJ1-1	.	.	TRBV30	TGTGCCTGGAGTGTTTACAGCACCACTGAAGCTTTCTTT	CAWSVYSTTEAFF
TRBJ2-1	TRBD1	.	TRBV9	TGTGCCAGCAGCGTAGAGGGGGCGAGCTACAATGAGCAGTTCTTC	CASSVEGASYNEQFF
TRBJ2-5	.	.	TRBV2	TGTGCCGGCCGACGGGACTTTCAAGAGACCCAGTACTTC	CAGRRDFQETQYF
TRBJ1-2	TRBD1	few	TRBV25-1	TGTGCCAGCAGTGGGTCTTGGACAGGGGACTATGGCTACACCTTC	CASSGSWTGDYGYTF
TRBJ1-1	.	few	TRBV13	TGTGCCAGCAGGCGGGGCCGGAACACTGAAGCTTTCTTT	CASRRGRNTEAFF
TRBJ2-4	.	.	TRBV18	TGTGCCAGCTCACCTGACCCGGGTCCCATCCGGTACTTC	CASSPDPGPIRYF
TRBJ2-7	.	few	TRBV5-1	TGCGCCAGCAGCTTGGTCCTGGAGTACGAGCAGTACTTC	CASSLVLEYEQYF